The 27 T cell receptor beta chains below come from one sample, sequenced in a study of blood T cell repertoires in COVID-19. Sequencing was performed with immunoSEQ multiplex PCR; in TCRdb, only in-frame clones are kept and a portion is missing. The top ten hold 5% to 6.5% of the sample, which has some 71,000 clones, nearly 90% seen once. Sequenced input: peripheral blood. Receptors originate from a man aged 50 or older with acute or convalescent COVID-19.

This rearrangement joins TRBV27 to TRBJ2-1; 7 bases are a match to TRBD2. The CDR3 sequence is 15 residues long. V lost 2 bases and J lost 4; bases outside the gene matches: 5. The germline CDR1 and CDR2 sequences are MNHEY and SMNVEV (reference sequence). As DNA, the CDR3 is TGTGCCAGCAGTTTAGGTCTAGCGGTTTACAATGAGCAGTTCTTC. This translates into CASSLGLAVYNEQFF.

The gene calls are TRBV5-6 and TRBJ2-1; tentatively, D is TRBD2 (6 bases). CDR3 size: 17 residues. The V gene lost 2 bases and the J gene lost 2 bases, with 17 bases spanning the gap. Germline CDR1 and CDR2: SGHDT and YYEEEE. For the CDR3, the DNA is TGTGCCAGCAGCTTTTTGTCGGGAGTTAGCACCTACAATGAGCAGTTCTTC. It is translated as CASSFLSGVSTYNEQFF.

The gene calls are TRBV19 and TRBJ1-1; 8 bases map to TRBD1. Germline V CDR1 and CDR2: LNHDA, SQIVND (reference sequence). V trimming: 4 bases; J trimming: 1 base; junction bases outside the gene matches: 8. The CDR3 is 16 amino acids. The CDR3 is CASSTDRGAGNTEAFF. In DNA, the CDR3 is TGTGCCAGTAGTACCGACAGGGGCGCGGGGAACACTGAAGCTTTCTTT.

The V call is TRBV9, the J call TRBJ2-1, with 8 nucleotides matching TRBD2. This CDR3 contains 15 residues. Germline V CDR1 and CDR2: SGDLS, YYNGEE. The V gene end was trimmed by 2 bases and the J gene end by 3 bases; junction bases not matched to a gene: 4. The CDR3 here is CASSVTSGYYNEQFF. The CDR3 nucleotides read TGTGCCAGCAGCGTCACTAGCGGATACTACAATGAGCAGTTCTTC.

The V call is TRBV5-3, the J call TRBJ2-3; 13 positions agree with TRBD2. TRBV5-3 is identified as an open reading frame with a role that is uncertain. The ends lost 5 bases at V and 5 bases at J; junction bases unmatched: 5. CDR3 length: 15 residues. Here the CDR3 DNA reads TGTGCCAGAAGTCCCTGGACTAGCGGGAGAGATACGCAGTATTTT. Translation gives CARSPWTSGRDTQYF.

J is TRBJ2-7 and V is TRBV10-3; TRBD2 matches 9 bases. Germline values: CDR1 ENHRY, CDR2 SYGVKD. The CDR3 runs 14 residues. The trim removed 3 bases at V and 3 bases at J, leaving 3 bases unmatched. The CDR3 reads CAISEQREVYEQYF. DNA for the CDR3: TGTGCCATCAGTGAACAGCGGGAGGTCTACGAGCAGTACTTC.

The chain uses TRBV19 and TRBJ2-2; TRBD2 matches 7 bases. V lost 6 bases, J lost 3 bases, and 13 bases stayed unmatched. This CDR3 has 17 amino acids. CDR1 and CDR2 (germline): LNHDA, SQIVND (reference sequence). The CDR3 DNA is TGTGCCAGTAGCGAAAGCTGGGGGGGACGACACACCGGGGAGCTGTTTTTT. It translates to CASSESWGGRHTGELFF.

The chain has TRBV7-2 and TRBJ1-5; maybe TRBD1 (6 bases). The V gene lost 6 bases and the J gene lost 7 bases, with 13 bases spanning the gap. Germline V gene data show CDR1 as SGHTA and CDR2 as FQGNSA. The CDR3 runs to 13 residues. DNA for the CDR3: TGTGCCAGCAGTACTCACAGGGAACAGCCCCAGCATTTT. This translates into CASSTHREQPQHF.

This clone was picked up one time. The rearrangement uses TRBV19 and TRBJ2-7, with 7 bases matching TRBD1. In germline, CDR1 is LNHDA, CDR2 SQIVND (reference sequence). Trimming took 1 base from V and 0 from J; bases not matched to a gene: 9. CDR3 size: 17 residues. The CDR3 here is CASSIGEGATISYEQYF. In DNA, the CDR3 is TGTGCCAGTAGTATAGGAGAGGGGGCGACCATCTCCTACGAGCAGTACTTC.

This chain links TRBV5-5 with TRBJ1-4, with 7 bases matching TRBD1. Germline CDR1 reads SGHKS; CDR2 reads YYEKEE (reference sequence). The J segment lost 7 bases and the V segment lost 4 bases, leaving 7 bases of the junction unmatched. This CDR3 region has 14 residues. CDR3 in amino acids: CASSQSTGVEKLFF. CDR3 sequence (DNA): TGTGCCAGCAGCCAGAGTACAGGGGTTGAAAAACTGTTTTTT.

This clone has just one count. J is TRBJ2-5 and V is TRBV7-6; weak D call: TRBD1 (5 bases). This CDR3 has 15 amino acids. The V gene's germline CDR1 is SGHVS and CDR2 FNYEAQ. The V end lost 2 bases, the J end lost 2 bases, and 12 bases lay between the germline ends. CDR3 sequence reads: CASSLIYRSQETQYF. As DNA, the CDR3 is TGTGCCAGCAGCTTAATCTACAGGAGTCAAGAGACCCAGTACTTC. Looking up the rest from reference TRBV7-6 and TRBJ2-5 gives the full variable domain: GAGVSQSPRYKVTKRGQDVALRCDPISGHVSLYWYRQALGQGPEFLTYFNYEAQQDKSGLPNDRFSAERPEGSISTLTIQRTEQRDSAMYRCASSLIYRSQETQYFGPGTRLLVL.

Here the CDR3 reads CASSFGGSYEQYF. CDR3 sequence (DNA): TGTGCCAGCAGCTTTGGCGGATCCTACGAGCAGTACTTC. The rearrangement joins TRBV7-2 to TRBJ2-7; no definite D call. The CDR3 is 13 residues long. V shed 3 bases and J shed 1 base, with 7 bases lying between them. Germline CDR1 SGHTA, CDR2 FQGNSA.

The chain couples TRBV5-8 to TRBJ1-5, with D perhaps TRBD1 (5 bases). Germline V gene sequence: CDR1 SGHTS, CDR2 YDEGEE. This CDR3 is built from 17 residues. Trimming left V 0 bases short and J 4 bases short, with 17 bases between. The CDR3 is CASSLGSTPGGNQPQHF. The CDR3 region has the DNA TGTGCCAGCAGCTTGGGGTCCACCCCGGGGGGGAATCAGCCCCAGCATTTT.

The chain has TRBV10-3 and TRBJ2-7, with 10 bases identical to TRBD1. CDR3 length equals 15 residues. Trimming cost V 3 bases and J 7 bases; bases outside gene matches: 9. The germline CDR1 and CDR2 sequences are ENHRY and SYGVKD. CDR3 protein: CAISDPGQGTREQYF. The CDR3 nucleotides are TGTGCCATCAGTGACCCGGGACAGGGGACCAGGGAGCAGTACTTC.

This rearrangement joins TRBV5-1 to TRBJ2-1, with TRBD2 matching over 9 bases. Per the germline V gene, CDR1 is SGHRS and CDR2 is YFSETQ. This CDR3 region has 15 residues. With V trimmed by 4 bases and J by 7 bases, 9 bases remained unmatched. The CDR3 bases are TGCGCCAGCAGCGGTATTAGCGGGAGTGGGAATGAGCAGTTCTTC. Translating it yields CASSGISGSGNEQFF.

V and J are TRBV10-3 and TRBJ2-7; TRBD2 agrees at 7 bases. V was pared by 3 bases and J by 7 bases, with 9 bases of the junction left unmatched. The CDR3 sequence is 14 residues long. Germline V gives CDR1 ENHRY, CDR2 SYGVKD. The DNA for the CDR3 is TGTGCCATCAGTGACCTAGCGGTCGCGGGGGAGCAGTACTTC. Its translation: CAISDLAVAGEQYF.

The CDR3 sequence is CASSPRDRGGQETQYF. In nucleotides, the CDR3 is TGTGCCAGCAGCCCACGGGACAGGGGGGGCCAAGAGACCCAGTACTTC. The genes are TRBV7-6 and TRBJ2-5; the match to TRBD1 covers 11 bases. This CDR3 is built from 16 residues. J was trimmed by 1 base and V by 5 bases; bases with no gene match: 6. Germline V gives CDR1 SGHVS, CDR2 FNYEAQ. Full variable domain (missing parts from reference TRBV7-6 and TRBJ2-5): GAGVSQSPRYKVTKRGQDVALRCDPISGHVSLYWYRQALGQGPEFLTYFNYEAQQDKSGLPNDRFSAERPEGSISTLTIQRTEQRDSAMYRCASSPRDRGGQETQYFGPGTRLLVL.

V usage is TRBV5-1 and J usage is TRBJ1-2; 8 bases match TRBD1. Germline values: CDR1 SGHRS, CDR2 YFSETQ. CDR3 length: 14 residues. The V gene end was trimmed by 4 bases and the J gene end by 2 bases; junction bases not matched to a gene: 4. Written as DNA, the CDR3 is TGCGCCAGCAGCCCCAGGACAGGGAACTATGGCTACACCTTC. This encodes CASSPRTGNYGYTF.

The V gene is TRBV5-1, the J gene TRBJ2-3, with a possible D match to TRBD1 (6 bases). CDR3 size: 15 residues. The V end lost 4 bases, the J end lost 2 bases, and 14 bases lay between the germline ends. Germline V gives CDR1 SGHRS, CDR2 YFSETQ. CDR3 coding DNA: TGCGCCAGCAGCCCAGGGGAATATCTCACAGATACGCAGTATTTT. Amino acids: CASSPGEYLTDTQYF. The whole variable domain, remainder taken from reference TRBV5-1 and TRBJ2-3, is KAGVTQTPRYLIKTRGQQVTLSCSPISGHRSVSWYQQTPGQGLQFLFEYFSETQRNKGNFPGRFSGRQFSNSRSEMNVSTLELGDSALYLCASSPGEYLTDTQYFGPGTRLTVL.

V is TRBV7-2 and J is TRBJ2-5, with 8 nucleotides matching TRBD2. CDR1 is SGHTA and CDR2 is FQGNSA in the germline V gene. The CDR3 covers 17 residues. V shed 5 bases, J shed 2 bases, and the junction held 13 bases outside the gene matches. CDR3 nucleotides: TGTGCCAGCAGCCTCAATAGCCCGGCGGGGGGTCAAGAGACCCAGTACTTC. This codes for CASSLNSPAGGQETQYF.

The CDR3 nucleotides are TGCGCCAGCAGCGATCTACGCACCGGGGAGCTGTTTTTT. Protein: CASSDLRTGELFF. V and J are TRBV5-1 and TRBJ2-2, with no clear D. Trimming pared 4 bases from V and 4 bases from J, leaving 8 bases between. The V gene's germline CDR1 is SGHRS and CDR2 YFSETQ. This CDR3 contains 13 residues.

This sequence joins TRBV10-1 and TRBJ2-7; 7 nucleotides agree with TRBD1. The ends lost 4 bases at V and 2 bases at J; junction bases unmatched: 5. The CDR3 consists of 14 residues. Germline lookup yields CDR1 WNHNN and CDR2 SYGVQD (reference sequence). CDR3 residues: CASSGDSRTYEQYF. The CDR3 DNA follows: TGCGCCAGCAGTGGGGACAGCCGAACCTACGAGCAGTACTTC.

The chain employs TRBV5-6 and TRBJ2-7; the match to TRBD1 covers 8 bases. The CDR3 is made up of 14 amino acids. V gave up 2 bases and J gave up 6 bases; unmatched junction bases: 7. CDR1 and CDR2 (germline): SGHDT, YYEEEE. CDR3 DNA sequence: TGTGCCAGCAGCTTCCAGACAGGGGCGGGCGAGCAGTACTTC. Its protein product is CASSFQTGAGEQYF.

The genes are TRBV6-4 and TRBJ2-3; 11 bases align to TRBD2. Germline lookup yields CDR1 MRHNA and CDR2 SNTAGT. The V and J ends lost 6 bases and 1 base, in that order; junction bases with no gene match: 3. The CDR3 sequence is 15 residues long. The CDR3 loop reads CASRLAGEGTDTQYF. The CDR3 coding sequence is TGTGCCAGCAGACTAGCGGGAGAGGGCACAGATACGCAGTATTTT.

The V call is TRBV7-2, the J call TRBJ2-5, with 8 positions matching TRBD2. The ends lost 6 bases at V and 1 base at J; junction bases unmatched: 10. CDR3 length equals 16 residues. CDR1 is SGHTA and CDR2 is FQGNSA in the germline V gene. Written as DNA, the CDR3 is TGTGCCAGCAGGGGGGTGGCGGGAGGTCCCCAAGAGACCCAGTACTTC. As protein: CASRGVAGGPQETQYF.

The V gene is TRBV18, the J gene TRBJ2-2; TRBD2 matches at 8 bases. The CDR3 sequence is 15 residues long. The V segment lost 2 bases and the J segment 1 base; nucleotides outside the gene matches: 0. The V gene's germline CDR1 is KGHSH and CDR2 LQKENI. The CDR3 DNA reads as TGTGCCAGCTCACCAGCGGGAGGGAACACCGGGGAGCTGTTTTTT. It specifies CASSPAGGNTGELFF.

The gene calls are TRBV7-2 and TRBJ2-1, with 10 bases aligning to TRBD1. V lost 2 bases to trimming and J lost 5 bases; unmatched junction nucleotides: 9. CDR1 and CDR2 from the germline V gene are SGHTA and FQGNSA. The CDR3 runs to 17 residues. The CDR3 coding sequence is TGTGCCAGCAGCTTAAATAGAGGGACAGGGGTAAACAATGAGCAGTTCTTC. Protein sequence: CASSLNRGTGVNNEQFF.